This T cell receptor (beta chain) is drawn from a study of blood T cell repertoires in COVID-19 (TCRdb year 2020). About the study as a whole: The collaborator samples originated in the United States, Italy and Spain and spanned the acute and convalescent phases of COVID-19. Subjects who had been exposed to COVID-19, were actively infected with it, or had recovered from it provided the deeply sampled blood TCRbeta repertoires that made up the dataset. Sample metadata almost always included a de-identified subject ID, COVID-19 status, age in years and sex. Where available, HLA class I and class II types were taken from metadata supplied by the sample provider and were not determined by assay-based typing. The repertoires were released in a freely available public database meant as a resource for research on the immune response to SARS-CoV-2. The samples were drawn from two sources: the first 160 participants of the ongoing ImmuneRACE study, and 1,000 to 1,500 subjects contributed by 6 global collaborators. The material from the prospective study consisted of cDNA or gDNA derived from T cells, B-cell-depleted T cells, or PBMCs. What the authors observed across the whole study: Clinical and demographic metadata were provided uncurated, with the amount varying by source and participant.

The V end loses 4 bases and the J end loses 5 bases, and a stretch of 10 bases separates them. As encoded in the germline V gene (reference sequence), CDR1 is GTSNPN while CDR2 is SVGIG. The CDR3 holds 12 amino acids from the cysteine to the phenylalanine. The only DNA kept is the CDR3, 36 bases in frame from the first base. Note on this clone: No cognate antigen has been identified for it. Base qualities are not recorded, but no much larger clone differs from it by a single base.

The immunoSEQ Assay, a bias-controlled multiplex PCR, was used to amplify TCRbeta CDR3 regions from genomic DNA. From the authors' description of their analysis: The number of nucleated cells in each sample was estimated from the amplification of reference gene primers within the assay. To quantify the absolute abundance of each unique TCRbeta CDR3 rearrangement, sequence reads were collapsed and filtered. For each sample, productive Simpson clonality was calculated as the square root of Simpson's diversity index over productive rearrangements. TCRdb's version of the immuneACCESS table is confined to in-frame rearrangements and falls short of the full clone set. An unresolved V gene accounts for under half of the shortfall where checked; the remainder is of unknown origin. V, J and clone size derive from that table, while D and trimming were established from the DNA sequence. The sample table lists around 620,000 clones, just under 90% of them with a count of one. Together, the top ten hold over 0.2% of the sample.

Whole blood was collected in K2EDTA tubes by collaborating institutions according to the institutions' own protocols. For TCRbeta analysis, collaborators shipped samples in one of three forms: frozen whole blood, isolated PBMCs, or DNA extracted from either of those sample types. The receptor was derived from a woman aged 18 to 35 with acute or convalescent COVID-19. The sequencing sample was made of peripheral blood. The chain joins TRBV30 to TRBJ2-3; TRBD1 might be the D gene, on 5 matching bases. The CDR3 here reads CAWTQGGDTQYF. The nucleotides read TGTGCCTGGACTCAGGGTGGAGATACGCAGTATTTT.